This TCR beta chain appears in the sequencing data of a study of shared T cell receptors in the human thymus. This table comes from immunoSEQ multiplex PCR, and its TCRdb copy is limited to in-frame clones, with some not included. The sample lists approximately 490,000 clones; approximately 80% were seen once. Germline assignment: CDR1 LGHNA and CDR2 YSLEER. V lost 1 base and J 8 bases, leaving 14 bases between the germline ends. The CDR3 loop spans 15 amino acids. This sample was also put to use in a study of human thymus T cells. Per that study: Finnish infants who were healthy and having corrective surgery for congenital heart defects made up the donors. Resections obtained during corrective heart surgery supplied the thymus tissue. Usage of V and J genes appeared biased in thymic and blood repertoires. Thymic repertoires from unrelated individuals overlapped highly, related research reported.

The clonotype was recovered from a boy less than two years old with a congenital heart defect. The specimen was thymocytes. The rearrangement links TRBV4-3 to TRBJ1-4, with D tentatively TRBD1 (5 bases). The CDR3 is CASSQGGTGGEKLFF. CDR3 sequence (DNA): TGCGCCAGCAGCCAAGGTGGTACGGGGGGGGAAAAACTGTTTTTT.